Shown below are 2 T cell receptor beta chains from a single sample sequenced in a study of T cell responses to AZD1222 COVID-19 vaccine (dated by TCRdb to the early 2020s). Receptors were amplified or captured by the immunoSEQ multiplex PCR assay. TCRdb mirrors the immuneACCESS table, restricted to in-frame sequences. Some clones are absent from its copies; in checked studies, under half trace to an unresolved V gene, and the reason for the others is unknown. The sample table lists more than 150,000 clones, approximately 91% of them with a count of one. The ten largest clones take up under 4% of the sample. The sample's time point label, decoded: about 28 days (+/-7) after the second vaccine dose. Here the sequenced sample was peripheral blood, taken 28 days after the second AZD1222 dose. These receptors were taken from an adult who received the AZD1222 COVID-19 vaccine.

Turning to this clone: Germline and junction disagree at one end, which may indicate a read error. Other DNA sequences from this sample encode an identical CDR3 as well. The V and J genes are TRBV7-3 and TRBJ2-2; D perhaps matches TRBD1 (6 bases). This CDR3 is 16 amino acids long. Germline values: CDR1 SGHTA, CDR2 FQGTGA. In nucleotides, the CDR3 is TGTGCTAGCAGCCCCTCCGGGACATTCCCACCCGGGGAGCTGTTTTTT. It yields the protein CASSPSGTFPPGELFF.

This chain joins TRBV6-1 and TRBJ2-7, with unresolved D. V dropped 6 bases and J dropped 3 bases, with 9 bases sitting between them. The CDR3 length is 12 residues. In germline, CDR1 is MNHNS, CDR2 SASEGT. CDR3 in amino acids: CASSPTGYEQYF. The CDR3 nucleotides read TGTGCCAGCAGCCCCACGGGCTACGAGCAGTACTTC.